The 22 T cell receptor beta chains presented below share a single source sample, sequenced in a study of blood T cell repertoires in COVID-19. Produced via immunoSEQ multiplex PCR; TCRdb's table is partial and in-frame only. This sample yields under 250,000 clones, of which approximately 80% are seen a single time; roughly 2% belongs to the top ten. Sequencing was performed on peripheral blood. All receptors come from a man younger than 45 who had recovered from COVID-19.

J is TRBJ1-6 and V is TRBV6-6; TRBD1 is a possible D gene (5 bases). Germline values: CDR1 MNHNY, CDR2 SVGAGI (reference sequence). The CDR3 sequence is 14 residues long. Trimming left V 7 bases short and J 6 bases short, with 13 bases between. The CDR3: CASIDREVNSPLHF. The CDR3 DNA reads TGTGCCAGCATTGACAGAGAGGTTAATTCACCCCTCCACTTT.

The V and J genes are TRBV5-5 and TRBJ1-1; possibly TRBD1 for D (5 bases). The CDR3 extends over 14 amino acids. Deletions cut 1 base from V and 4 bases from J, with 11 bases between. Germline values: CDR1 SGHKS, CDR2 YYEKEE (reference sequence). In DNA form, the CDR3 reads TGTGCCAGCAGCTTGTGGCAGGGATTCACTGAAGCTTTCTTT. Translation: CASSLWQGFTEAFF.

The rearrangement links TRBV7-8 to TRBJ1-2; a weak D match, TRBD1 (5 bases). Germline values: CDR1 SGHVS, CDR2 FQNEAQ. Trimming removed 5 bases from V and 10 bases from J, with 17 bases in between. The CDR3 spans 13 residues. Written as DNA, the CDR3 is TGTGCCAGCAGCGGGGGGGGACCAAACCCCTACACCTTC. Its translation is CASSGGGPNPYTF.

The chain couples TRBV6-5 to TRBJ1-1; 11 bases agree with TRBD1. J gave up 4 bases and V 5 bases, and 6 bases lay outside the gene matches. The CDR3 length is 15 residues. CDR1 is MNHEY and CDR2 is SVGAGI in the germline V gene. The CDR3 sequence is CASSTPGQGVTEAFF. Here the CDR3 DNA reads TGTGCCAGCAGTACTCCGGGACAGGGGGTCACTGAAGCTTTCTTT.

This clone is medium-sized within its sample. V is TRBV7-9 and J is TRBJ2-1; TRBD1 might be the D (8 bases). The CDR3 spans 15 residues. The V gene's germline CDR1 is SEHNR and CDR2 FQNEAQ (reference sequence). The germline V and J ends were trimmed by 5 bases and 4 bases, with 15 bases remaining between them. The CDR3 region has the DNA TGTGCCAGCAGCGGGGGGGACAGGAGATACAATGAGCAGTTCTTC. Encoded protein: CASSGGDRRYNEQFF.

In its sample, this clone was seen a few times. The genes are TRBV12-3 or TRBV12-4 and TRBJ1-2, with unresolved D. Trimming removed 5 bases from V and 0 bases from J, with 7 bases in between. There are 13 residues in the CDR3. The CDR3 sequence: CASSPRPNYGYTF. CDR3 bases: TGTGCCAGCAGTCCCAGGCCTAACTATGGCTACACCTTC.

The CDR3 nucleotides are TGTGCCAGCAGCGTAGCCCCTGGCGGGGGGACCGGAGATACGCAGTATTTT. As protein: CASSVAPGGGTGDTQYF. The chain has TRBV9 and TRBJ2-3, with 8 bases fitting TRBD2. Germline V gene data show CDR1 as SGDLS and CDR2 as YYNGEE. This CDR3 has 17 residues. J was trimmed by 5 bases and V by 0 bases; bases with no gene match: 11.

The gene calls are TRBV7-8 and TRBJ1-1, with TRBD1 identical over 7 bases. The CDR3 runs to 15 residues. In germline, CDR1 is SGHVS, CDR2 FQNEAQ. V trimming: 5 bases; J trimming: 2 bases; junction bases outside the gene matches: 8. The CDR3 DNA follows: TGTGCCAGCAGCCCCCCGGACAGGCCCAACACTGAAGCTTTCTTT. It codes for CASSPPDRPNTEAFF.

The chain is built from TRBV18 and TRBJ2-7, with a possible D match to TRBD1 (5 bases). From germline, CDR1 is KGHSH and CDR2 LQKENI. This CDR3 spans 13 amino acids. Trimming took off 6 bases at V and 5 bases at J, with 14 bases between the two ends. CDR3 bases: TGTGCCAGCTCGAAAGGGGTTCCCGACGAGCAGTACTTC. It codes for CASSKGVPDEQYF. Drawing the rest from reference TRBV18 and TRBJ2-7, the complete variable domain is NAGVMQNPRHLVRRRGQEARLRCSPMKGHSHVYWYRQLPEEGLKFMVYLQKENIIDESGMPKERFSAEFPKEGPSILRIQQVVRGDSAAYFCASSKGVPDEQYFGPGTRLTVT.

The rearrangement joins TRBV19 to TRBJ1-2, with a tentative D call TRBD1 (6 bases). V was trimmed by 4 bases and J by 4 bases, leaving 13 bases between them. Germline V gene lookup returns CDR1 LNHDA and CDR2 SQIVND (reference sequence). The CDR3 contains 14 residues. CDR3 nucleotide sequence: TGTGCCAGTAGTAGAACTACAGGGTCCTATGGCTACACCTTC. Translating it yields CASSRTTGSYGYTF. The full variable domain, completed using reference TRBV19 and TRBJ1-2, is DGGITQSPKYLFRKEGQNVTLSCEQNLNHDAMYWYRQDPGQGLRLIYYSQIVNDFQKGDIAEGYSVSREKKESFPLTVTSAQKNPTAFYLCASSRTTGSYGYTFGSGTRLTVV.

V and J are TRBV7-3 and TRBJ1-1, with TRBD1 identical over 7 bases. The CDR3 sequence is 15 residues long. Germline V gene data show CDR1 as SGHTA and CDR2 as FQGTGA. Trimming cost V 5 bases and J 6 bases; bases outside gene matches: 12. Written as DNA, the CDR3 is TGTGCCAGCAGCAAAAACAGGGGTAGGGGAGCTGAAGCTTTCTTT. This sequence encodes CASSKNRGRGAEAFF.

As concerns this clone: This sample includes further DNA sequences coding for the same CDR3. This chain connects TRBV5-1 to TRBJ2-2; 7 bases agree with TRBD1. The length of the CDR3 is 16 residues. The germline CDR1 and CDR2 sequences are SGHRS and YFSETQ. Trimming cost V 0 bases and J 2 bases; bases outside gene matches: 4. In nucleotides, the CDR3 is TGCGCCAGCAGCTTGGGAGGGGGCCCTAACACCGGGGAGCTGTTTTTT. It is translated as CASSLGGGPNTGELFF.

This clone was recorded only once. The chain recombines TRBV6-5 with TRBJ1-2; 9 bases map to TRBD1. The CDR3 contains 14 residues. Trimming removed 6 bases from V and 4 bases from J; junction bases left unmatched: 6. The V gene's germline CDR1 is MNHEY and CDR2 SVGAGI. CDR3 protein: CASRRQGGSYGYTF. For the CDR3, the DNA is TGTGCCAGCAGGCGACAGGGGGGGTCCTATGGCTACACCTTC.

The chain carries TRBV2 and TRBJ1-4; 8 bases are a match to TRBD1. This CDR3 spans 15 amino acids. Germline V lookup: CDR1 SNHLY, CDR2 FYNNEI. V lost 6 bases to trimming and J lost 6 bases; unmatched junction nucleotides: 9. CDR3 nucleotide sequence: TGTGCCAGCAGCGTTGGACAGGGTGTATATGAAAAACTGTTTTTT. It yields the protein CASSVGQGVYEKLFF.

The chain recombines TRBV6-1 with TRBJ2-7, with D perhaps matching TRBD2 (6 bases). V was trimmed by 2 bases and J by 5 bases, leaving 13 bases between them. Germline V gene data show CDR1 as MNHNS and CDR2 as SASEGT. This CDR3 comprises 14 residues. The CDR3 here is CASSERTGANEQYF. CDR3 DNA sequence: TGTGCCAGCAGTGAACGTACGGGAGCCAACGAGCAGTACTTC.

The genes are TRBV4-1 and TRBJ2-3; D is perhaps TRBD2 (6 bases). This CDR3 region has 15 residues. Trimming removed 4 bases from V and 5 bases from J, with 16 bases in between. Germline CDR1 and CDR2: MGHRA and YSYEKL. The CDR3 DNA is TGCGCCAGCAGCCCCCCGTCGGGGGTGGGAGATACGCAGTATTTT. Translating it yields CASSPPSGVGDTQYF.

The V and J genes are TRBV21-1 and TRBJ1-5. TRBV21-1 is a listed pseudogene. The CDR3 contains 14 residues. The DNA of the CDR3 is TGTGCCAGCAGCAAGGGAGGGGGGAATCAGCCCCAGCATTTT. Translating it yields CASSKGGGNQPQHF.

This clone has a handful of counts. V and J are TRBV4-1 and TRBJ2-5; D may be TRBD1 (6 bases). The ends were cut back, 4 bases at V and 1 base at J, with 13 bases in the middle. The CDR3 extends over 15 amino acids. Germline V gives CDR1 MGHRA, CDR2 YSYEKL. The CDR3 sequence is CASSLMTGFQETQYF. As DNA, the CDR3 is TGCGCCAGCAGCCTCATGACAGGATTCCAAGAGACCCAGTACTTC.

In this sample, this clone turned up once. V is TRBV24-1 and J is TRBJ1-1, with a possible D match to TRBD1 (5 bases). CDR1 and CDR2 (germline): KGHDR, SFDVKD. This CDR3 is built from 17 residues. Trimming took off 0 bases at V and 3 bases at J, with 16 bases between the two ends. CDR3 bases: TGTGCCACCAGTGATTTGCTTGAGCTTTCGGGGGACACTGAAGCTTTCTTT. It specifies CATSDLLELSGDTEAFF.

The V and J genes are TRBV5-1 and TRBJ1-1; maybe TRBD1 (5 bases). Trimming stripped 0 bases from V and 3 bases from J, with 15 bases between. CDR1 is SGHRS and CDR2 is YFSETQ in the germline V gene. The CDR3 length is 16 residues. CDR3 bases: TGCGCCAGCAGCTTGGGACTGGGTGGGGCCTACACTGAAGCTTTCTTT. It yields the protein CASSLGLGGAYTEAFF.

As DNA, the CDR3 is TGTGCCAGCAGCCCGACAGTTATGTCACCCCTCCACTTT. It codes for CASSPTVMSPLHF. This chain joins TRBV12-3 or TRBV12-4 and TRBJ1-6; D is perhaps TRBD1 (5 bases). The CDR3 length is 13 residues. V lost 6 bases and J 10 bases, leaving 13 bases between the germline ends.

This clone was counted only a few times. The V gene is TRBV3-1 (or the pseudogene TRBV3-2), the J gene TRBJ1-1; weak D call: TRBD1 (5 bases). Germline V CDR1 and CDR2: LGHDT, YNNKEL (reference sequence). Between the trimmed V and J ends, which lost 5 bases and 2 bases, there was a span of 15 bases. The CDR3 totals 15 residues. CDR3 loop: CASSLTRQLNTEAFF. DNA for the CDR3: TGTGCCAGCAGCTTGACCAGACAGCTCAACACTGAAGCTTTCTTT.